A selection of T cell receptor beta chains follows, all from one sample in a study of T cells expressing NK-cell markers. From the 5' RACE reads, TCRdb lists one entry per CDR3 protein and no DNA. The repertoire table contains approximately 420,000 distinct CDR3 sequences. Sequenced input: blood T cells: a sorted CD56 or NKG2C T cell subset, CD4+ or CD8+ T cells, or bulk PBMC T cells (not recorded which). The receptor set was obtained from a woman in her forties or fifties in good health. Each CDR3 is given with its conserved first and last residue.

j_call: TRBJ1-5
v_call: TRBV29-1
cdr3_aa: CSVGEGILGNQPQHF

j_call: TRBJ2-1
v_call: TRBV29-1
cdr3_aa: CSVADHYNEQFF

j_call: TRBJ1-2
v_call: TRBV6-6
cdr3_aa: CASSLLQGLSGYTF

j_call: TRBJ2-3
v_call: TRBV29-1
cdr3_aa: CSVEGDRSTDTQYF

j_call: TRBJ2-3
v_call: TRBV24-1
cdr3_aa: CATKDPGDTQYF

j_call: TRBJ1-6
v_call: TRBV7-9
cdr3_aa: CASSVRQGEYSPLHF

j_call: TRBJ1-1
v_call: TRBV18
cdr3_aa: CASSPEGVGMNTEAFF

j_call: TRBJ2-1
v_call: TRBV19
cdr3_aa: CASSLDFSSSYNEQFF

j_call: TRBJ2-5
v_call: TRBV9
cdr3_aa: CASSVTSRETQYF

j_call: TRBJ2-5
v_call: TRBV6-2/TRBV6-3
cdr3_aa: CASSPPTSPQETQYF

j_call: TRBJ2-2
v_call: TRBV5-1
cdr3_aa: CASSFPARASSNTGELFF

j_call: TRBJ2-5
v_call: TRBV5-1
cdr3_aa: CASSRGGVVGETQYF

j_call: TRBJ1-5
v_call: TRBV7-6
cdr3_aa: CASSESGTQQPQHF

j_call: TRBJ2-3
v_call: TRBV5-8
cdr3_aa: CASSLREITTDTQYF

j_call: TRBJ2-1
v_call: TRBV12-3/TRBV12-4
cdr3_aa: CASKAGMEQFF

j_call: TRBJ2-1
v_call: TRBV7-2
cdr3_aa: CASSLTSNLAYNEQFF

j_call: TRBJ2-5
v_call: TRBV28
cdr3_aa: CASSLWGVSIQETQYF

j_call: TRBJ2-3
v_call: TRBV5-6
cdr3_aa: CASSTGLSDTQYF

j_call: TRBJ2-1
v_call: TRBV29-1
cdr3_aa: CSVGSALGNEQFF

j_call: TRBJ1-1
v_call: TRBV20-1
cdr3_aa: CSARLRDRGTEAFF